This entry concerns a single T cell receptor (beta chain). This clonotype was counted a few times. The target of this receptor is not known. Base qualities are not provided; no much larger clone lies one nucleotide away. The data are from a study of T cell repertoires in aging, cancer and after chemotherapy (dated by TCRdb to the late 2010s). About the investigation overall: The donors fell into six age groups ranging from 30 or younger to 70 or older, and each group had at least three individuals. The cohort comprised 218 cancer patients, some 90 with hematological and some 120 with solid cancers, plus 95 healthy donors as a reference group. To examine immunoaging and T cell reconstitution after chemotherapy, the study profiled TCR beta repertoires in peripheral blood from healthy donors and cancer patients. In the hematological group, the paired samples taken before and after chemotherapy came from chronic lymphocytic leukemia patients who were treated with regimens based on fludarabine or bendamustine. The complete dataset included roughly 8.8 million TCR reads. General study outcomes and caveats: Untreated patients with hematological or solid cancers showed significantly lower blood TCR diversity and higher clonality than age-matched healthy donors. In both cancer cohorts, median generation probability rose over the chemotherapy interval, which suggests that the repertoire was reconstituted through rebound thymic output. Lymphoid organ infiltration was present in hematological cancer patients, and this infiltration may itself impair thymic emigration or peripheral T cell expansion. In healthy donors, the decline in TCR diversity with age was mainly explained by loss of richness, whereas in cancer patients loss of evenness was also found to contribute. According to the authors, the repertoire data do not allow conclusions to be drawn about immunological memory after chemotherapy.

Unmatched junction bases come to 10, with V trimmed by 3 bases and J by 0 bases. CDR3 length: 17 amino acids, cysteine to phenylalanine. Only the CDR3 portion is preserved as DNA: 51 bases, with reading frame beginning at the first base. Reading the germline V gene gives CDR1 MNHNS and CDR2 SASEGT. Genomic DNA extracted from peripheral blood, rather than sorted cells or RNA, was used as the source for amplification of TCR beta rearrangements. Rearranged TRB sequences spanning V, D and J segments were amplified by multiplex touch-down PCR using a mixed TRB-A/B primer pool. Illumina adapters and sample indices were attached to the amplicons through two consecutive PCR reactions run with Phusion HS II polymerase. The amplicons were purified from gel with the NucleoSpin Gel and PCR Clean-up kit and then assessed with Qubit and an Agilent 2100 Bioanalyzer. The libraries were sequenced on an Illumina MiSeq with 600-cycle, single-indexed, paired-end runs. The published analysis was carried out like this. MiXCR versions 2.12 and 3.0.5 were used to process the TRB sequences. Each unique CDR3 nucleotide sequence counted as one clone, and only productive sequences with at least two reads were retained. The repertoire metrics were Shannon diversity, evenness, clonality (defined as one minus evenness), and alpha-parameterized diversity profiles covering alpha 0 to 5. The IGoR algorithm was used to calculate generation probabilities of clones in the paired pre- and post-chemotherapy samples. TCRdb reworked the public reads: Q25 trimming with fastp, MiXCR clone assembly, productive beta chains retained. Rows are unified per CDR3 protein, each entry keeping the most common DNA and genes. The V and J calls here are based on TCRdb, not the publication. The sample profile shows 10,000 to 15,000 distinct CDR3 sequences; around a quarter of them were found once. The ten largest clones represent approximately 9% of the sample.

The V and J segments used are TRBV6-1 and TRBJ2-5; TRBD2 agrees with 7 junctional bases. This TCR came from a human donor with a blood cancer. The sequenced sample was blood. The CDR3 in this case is CASSDFGGGRYQETQYF. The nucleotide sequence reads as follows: TGTGCCAGCAGTGATTTTGGCGGGGGAAGGTACCAAGAGACCCAGTACTTC.